The 21 T cell receptor beta chains given below trace back to one sample, sequenced in a study of T cells expressing NK-cell markers. TCRdb reprocessed the 5' RACE reads, with one entry per CDR3 protein and no DNA. The table for this sample gives 150,000 to 200,000 distinct CDR3 sequences. Sequences were obtained from blood T cells: a sorted CD56 or NKG2C T cell subset, CD4+ or CD8+ T cells, or bulk PBMC T cells (not recorded which). The receptors derive from a woman aged 18 to 75 in good health.

The chain combines TRBV5-1 with TRBJ1-1; TCRdb proposes TRBD1, but this gene call is untestable without DNA. The germline V gene encodes CDR1 SGHRS and CDR2 YFSETQ. CDR3 length: 13 amino acids. The CDR3 here is CASSKQGGNEAFF.

The chain employs TRBV20-1 and TRBJ2-2. Germline lookup yields CDR1 DFQATT and CDR2 SNEGSKA (reference sequence). This CDR3 is built from 13 residues. The CDR3 protein is CSAISGNTGELFF.

The J gene is TRBJ2-3, the V gene TRBV29-1. This CDR3 region has 17 residues. CDR1 is SQVTM, CDR2 ANQGSEA, per germline. Here the CDR3 reads CSVEDPHRGLSTDTQYF.

The CDR3 sequence is CAIRSGPGELFF. The gene calls are TRBV10-3 and TRBJ2-2. Germline V gene sequence: CDR1 ENHRY, CDR2 SYGVKD. The CDR3 extends over 12 amino acids.

The chain joins TRBV20-1 to TRBJ2-7; TCRdb indicates TRBD1, and absent DNA this call remains unverified. Germline V gene sequence: CDR1 DFQATT, CDR2 SNEGSKA (reference sequence). The CDR3 is 13 residues long. CDR3 in amino acids: CSASGTGTGEQYF.

This chain links TRBV4-1 with TRBJ1-4. Looked up from germline, CDR1 is MGHRA and CDR2 is YSYEKL. The CDR3 covers 16 residues. The CDR3 reads CASSTSPYGTNEKLFF.

This chain links TRBV5-1 with TRBJ2-1; the D call of TRBD1 rests on TCRdb alone, since no DNA is present to check it. CDR1 and CDR2 from the germline V gene are SGHRS and YFSETQ. The CDR3 covers 17 residues. The CDR3 sequence: CASSLERGGGKNNEQFF.

This chain links TRBV11-2 with TRBJ2-7; the TCRdb D gene call, TRBD2, has no DNA to confirm it. Germline V gives CDR1 SGHAT, CDR2 FQNNGV. The CDR3 totals 13 residues. CDR3: CASGQAGTYEQYF.

The chain has TRBV5-1 and TRBJ1-2; the TCRdb call, TRBD1, lacks DNA for checking. Per the germline V gene, CDR1 is SGHRS and CDR2 is YFSETQ. The CDR3 runs 15 residues. The CDR3 sequence: CASSLQGEVNYGYTF.

The chain uses TRBV5-1 and TRBJ2-7; no DNA is available, so the TRBD1 call from TCRdb remains unchecked. The V gene's germline CDR1 is SGHRS and CDR2 YFSETQ. The CDR3 runs 16 residues. The CDR3 loop reads CASSLPGHLSSYEQYF.

V usage is TRBV2 and J usage is TRBJ2-7. The germline CDR1 and CDR2 sequences are SNHLY and FYNNEI. This CDR3 region has 13 residues. CDR3 amino acids: CASNGVSSYEQYF.

J is TRBJ2-7 and V is TRBV2; TCRdb gives TRBD1 as the D gene, but with no DNA this cannot be confirmed. The CDR3 totals 14 residues. CDR1 and CDR2 from the germline V gene are SNHLY and FYNNEI. The CDR3: CASNPGPTSYEQYF.

The CDR3 loop is CASSLGNRQGSTEAFF. V is TRBV7-8 and J is TRBJ1-1; the TCRdb D gene call, TRBD1, has no DNA to confirm it. The CDR3 totals 16 residues. CDR1 and CDR2 from the germline V gene are SGHVS and FQNEAQ.

The chain joins TRBV7-6 to TRBJ2-7; TCRdb returns TRBD1, unconfirmable since there is no DNA. The CDR3 is 15 amino acids. Germline V gene data show CDR1 as SGHVS and CDR2 as FNYEAQ. The CDR3 sequence: CASSLGQGNSYEQYF.

This chain connects TRBV12-3 or TRBV12-4 to TRBJ1-2; no DNA is available, so the TRBD1 call from TCRdb remains unchecked. This CDR3 has 17 residues. CDR3 amino acids: CASSPRDRAIRGYGYTF.

V is TRBV2 and J is TRBJ1-2; no DNA is available, so the TRBD1 call from TCRdb remains unchecked. In germline, CDR1 is SNHLY, CDR2 FYNNEI. This CDR3 is built from 15 residues. CDR3 sequence: CASSEFWQGAGGYTF.

V gene TRBV20-1 combines with J gene TRBJ2-1; TCRdb's D gene call, TRBD2, goes unchecked for lack of DNA. The CDR3 sequence is 12 residues long. The germline V gene encodes CDR1 DFQATT and CDR2 SNEGSKA (reference sequence). CDR3 sequence reads: CSVTGTRAEQFF.

The V call is TRBV6-1, the J call TRBJ2-1; TCRdb lists TRBD2, though no DNA is available to test this call. Germline loops: CDR1 MNHNS, CDR2 SASEGT. The CDR3 has 15 amino acids. This CDR3 reads CASRRTSGGGNEQFF.

This chain uses TRBV9 with TRBJ1-3. The CDR3 extends over 15 amino acids. Looked up from germline, CDR1 is SGDLS and CDR2 is YYNGEE. CDR3: CASSPDGHSGNTIYF.

This chain uses TRBV4-2 with TRBJ2-7; TCRdb's D gene call, TRBD1, goes unchecked for lack of DNA. The CDR3 has 14 residues. Germline V gives CDR1 LGHNA, CDR2 YNFKEQ. The CDR3 sequence is CASSLGRFTYEQYF.

The V and J genes are TRBV5-6 and TRBJ2-3; TCRdb returns TRBD1, unconfirmable since there is no DNA. Germline V CDR1 and CDR2: SGHDT, YYEEEE. This CDR3 spans 14 amino acids. CDR3 sequence reads: CASQKAGAGDTQYF. The variable domain in full, completed from reference TRBV5-6 and TRBJ2-3, reads DAGVTQSPTHLIKTRGQQVTLRCSPKSGHDTVSWYQQALGQGPQFIFQYYEEEERQRGNFPDRFSGHQFPNYSSELNVNALLLGDSALYLCASQKAGAGDTQYFGPGTRLTVL.